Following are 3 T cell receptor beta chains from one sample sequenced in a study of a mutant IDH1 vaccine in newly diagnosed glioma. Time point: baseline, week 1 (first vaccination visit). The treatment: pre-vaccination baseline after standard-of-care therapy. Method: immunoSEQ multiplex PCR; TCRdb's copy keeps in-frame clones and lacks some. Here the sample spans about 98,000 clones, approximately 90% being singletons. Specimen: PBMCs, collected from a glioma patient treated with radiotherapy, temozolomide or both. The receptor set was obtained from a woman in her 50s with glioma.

In DNA, the CDR3 is TGTGCCAGCAGTCTCCCCGTGGGGACAGGGGTCTACGAGCAGTACTTC. Its translation: CASSLPVGTGVYEQYF. V is TRBV7-6 and J is TRBJ2-7; 10 bases are shared with TRBD1. Per the germline V gene, CDR1 is SGHVS and CDR2 is FNYEAQ. The CDR3 covers 16 residues. J gave up 3 bases and V 6 bases, and 11 bases lay outside the gene matches.

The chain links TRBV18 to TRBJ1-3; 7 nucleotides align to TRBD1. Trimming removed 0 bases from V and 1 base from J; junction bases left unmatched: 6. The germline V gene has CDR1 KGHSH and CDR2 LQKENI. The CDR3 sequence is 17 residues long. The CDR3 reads CASSPPSQQGSGNTIYF. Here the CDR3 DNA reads TGTGCCAGCTCACCACCATCCCAACAGGGGTCTGGAAACACCATATATTTT.

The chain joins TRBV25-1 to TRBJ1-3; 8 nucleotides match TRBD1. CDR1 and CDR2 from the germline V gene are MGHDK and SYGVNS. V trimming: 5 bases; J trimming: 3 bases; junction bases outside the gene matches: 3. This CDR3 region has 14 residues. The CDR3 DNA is TGTGCCAGCAGTCACAGGGGGGGTGGAAACACCATATATTTT. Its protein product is CASSHRGGGNTIYF. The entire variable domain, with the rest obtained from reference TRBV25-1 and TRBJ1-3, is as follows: EADIYQTPRYLVIGTGKKITLECSQTMGHDKMYWYQQDPGMELHLIHYSYGVNSTEKGDLSSESTVSRIRTEHFPLTLESARPSHTSQYLCASSHRGGGNTIYFGEGSWLTVV.